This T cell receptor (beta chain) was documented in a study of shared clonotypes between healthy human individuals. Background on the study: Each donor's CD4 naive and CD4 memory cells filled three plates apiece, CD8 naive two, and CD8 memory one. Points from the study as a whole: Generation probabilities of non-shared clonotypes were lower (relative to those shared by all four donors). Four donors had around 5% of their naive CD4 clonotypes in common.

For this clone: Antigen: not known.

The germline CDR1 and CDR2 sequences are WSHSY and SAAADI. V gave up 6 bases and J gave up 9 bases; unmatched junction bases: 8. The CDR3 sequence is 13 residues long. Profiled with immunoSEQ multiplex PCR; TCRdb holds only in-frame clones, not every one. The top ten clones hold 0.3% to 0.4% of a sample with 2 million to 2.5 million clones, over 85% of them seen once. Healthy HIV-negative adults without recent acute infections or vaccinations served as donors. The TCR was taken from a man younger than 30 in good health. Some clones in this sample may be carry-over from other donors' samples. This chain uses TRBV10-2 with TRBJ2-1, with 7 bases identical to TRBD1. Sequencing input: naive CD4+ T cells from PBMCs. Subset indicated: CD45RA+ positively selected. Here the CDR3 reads CASRDRTGLEQFF. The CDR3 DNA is TGCGCCAGCAGAGACCGGACAGGACTTGAGCAGTTCTTC.